These 17 T cell receptor beta chains were sequenced from one sample in a study of shared clonotypes between healthy human individuals. The method was immunoSEQ multiplex PCR; TCRdb's version includes in-frame clones alone and lacks a portion of them. The sample shows about 530,000 clones, less than 96% of them seen only once. The specimen sequenced was naive CD4+ T cells sorted from blood. This sample's subset: CD45RA+ positively selected. Receptors originate from a woman in her 30s in good health.

V gene TRBV19 combines with J gene TRBJ1-1; TRBD1 might be the D (6 bases). Trimming took off 6 bases at V and 5 bases at J, with 16 bases between the two ends. From germline, CDR1 is LNHDA and CDR2 SQIVND (reference sequence). The CDR3 has 14 residues. The CDR3 protein is CASSTQGGGTEAFF. The CDR3 DNA follows: TGTGCCAGTAGCACTCAAGGGGGGGGTACTGAAGCTTTCTTT.

The chain carries TRBV29-1 and TRBJ2-7, with 9 bases matching TRBD2. CDR3 length: 17 residues. Germline assignment: CDR1 SQVTM and CDR2 ANQGSEA. Unmatched junction bases numbered 13, after V lost 3 bases and J lost 1 base. The CDR3 bases are TGCAGCGTTGATCCGATCGGTAGCGGGAGTTTATCCTACGAGCAGTACTTC. Residues: CSVDPIGSGSLSYEQYF.

This chain links TRBV18 with TRBJ2-7; a weak D match, TRBD2 (7 bases). Germline CDR1 KGHSH, CDR2 LQKENI. This CDR3 has 18 residues. V shed 1 base and J shed 2 bases, with 21 bases lying between them. For the CDR3, the DNA is TGTGCCAGCTCACCACGGCTATGGGGGGGGCTACTAGCCTACGAGCAGTACTTC. Its protein product is CASSPRLWGGLLAYEQYF.

The rearrangement uses TRBV18 and TRBJ2-7; the D is unclear. This CDR3 is 14 amino acids long. CDR1 KGHSH and CDR2 LQKENI come from the germline V gene. V was cut by 3 bases and J by 1 base, with 10 bases left in between. DNA of the CDR3: TGTGCCAGCTCACCTACGGGTCCTTCCTACGAGCAGTACTTC. Its protein product is CASSPTGPSYEQYF.

The V and J genes are TRBV28 and TRBJ2-7; D possibly matches TRBD1 or TRBD2 (6 bases each). Germline V CDR1 and CDR2: MDHEN, SYDVKM. This CDR3 has 14 amino acids. V was pared by 2 bases and J by 7 bases, with 15 bases between. The CDR3 region is CASSLIGGGWEQYF. CDR3 nucleotides: TGTGCCAGCAGTTTAATAGGAGGGGGGTGGGAGCAGTACTTC. The full variable domain, rest sourced from reference TRBV28 and TRBJ2-7, is DVKVTQSSRYLVKRTGEKVFLECVQDMDHENMFWYRQDPGLGLRLIYFSYDVKMKEKGDIPEGYSVSREKKERFSLILESASTNQTSMYLCASSLIGGGWEQYFGPGTRLTVT.

The V gene is TRBV5-1, the J gene TRBJ2-5; D perhaps matches TRBD1 (6 bases). V lost 3 bases to trimming and J lost 5 bases, with 11 bases between them. CDR1 is SGHRS, CDR2 YFSETQ, per germline. This CDR3 region has 13 residues. The CDR3 coding sequence is TGCGCCAGCAGCTGGGACACTCGGGAGACCCAGTACTTC. It yields the protein CASSWDTRETQYF.

This clone was counted a single time. The same CDR3 also results from other DNA sequences found in this sample. The chain combines TRBV20-1 with TRBJ2-7; tentative D call: TRBD2 (5 bases). The CDR3 totals 11 residues. Germline values: CDR1 DFQATT, CDR2 SNEGSKA (reference sequence). The ends were cut back, 5 bases at V and 4 bases at J, with 9 bases in the middle. CDR3 bases: TGCAGTGCTCCGGACTCATACGAGCAGTACTTC. It is translated as CSAPDSYEQYF.

Concerning this clone: The same CDR3 is also encoded by other DNA sequences in this sample. V is TRBV7-2 and J is TRBJ2-7; D unclear. Trimming removed 1 base from V and 4 bases from J, with 2 bases in between. The CDR3 is 11 residues long. The V gene's germline CDR1 is SGHTA and CDR2 FQGNSA. The CDR3 DNA is TGTGCCAGCAGCTTAGTATACGAGCAGTACTTC. Its protein is CASSLVYEQYF.

The chain carries TRBV5-1 and TRBJ2-1, with 7 bases aligning to TRBD2. This CDR3 spans 17 amino acids. Germline-derived CDR1 and CDR2 are SGHRS and YFSETQ. After removal of 0 bases from V and 0 bases from J, the junction contained 6 bases not matched to a gene. CDR3 loop: CASSLGLSGASYNEQFF. For the CDR3, the DNA is TGCGCCAGCAGCTTGGGTCTGAGCGGGGCCTCCTACAATGAGCAGTTCTTC. The variable domain in full, completed from reference TRBV5-1 and TRBJ2-1, reads KAGVTQTPRYLIKTRGQQVTLSCSPISGHRSVSWYQQTPGQGLQFLFEYFSETQRNKGNFPGRFSGRQFSNSRSEMNVSTLELGDSALYLCASSLGLSGASYNEQFFGPGTRLTVL.

The chain employs TRBV19 and TRBJ2-2, with a possible D match to TRBD1 (7 bases). There are 16 residues in the CDR3. Germline CDR1 reads LNHDA; CDR2 reads SQIVND (reference sequence). V lost 9 bases and J lost 2, with 19 bases in between. CDR3 sequence: CASPLLEGANTGELFF. The CDR3 DNA is TGTGCCAGCCCCCTGCTGGAGGGGGCTAACACCGGGGAGCTGTTTTTT.

The chain carries TRBV30 and TRBJ2-7; TRBD2 matches 11 bases. The CDR3 spans 13 residues. V lost 4 bases to trimming and J lost 3 bases; unmatched junction nucleotides: 2. CDR1 GTSNPN and CDR2 SVGIG come from the germline V gene (reference sequence). DNA for the CDR3: TGTGCCTGGACTACTAGCGGGAGCTACGAGCAGTACTTC. Translated: CAWTTSGSYEQYF. Based on the CDR3 plus reference TRBV30 and TRBJ2-7, the full variable domain is SQTIHQWPATLVQPVGSPLSLECTVEGTSNPNLYWYRQAAGRGLQLLFYSVGIGQISSEVPQNLSASRPQDRQFILSSKKLLLSDSGFYLCAWTTSGSYEQYFGPGTRLTVT.

V usage is TRBV7-9 and J usage is TRBJ2-1; 9 nucleotides line up with TRBD2. The ends lost 1 base at V and 9 bases at J; junction bases unmatched: 13. In germline, CDR1 is SEHNR, CDR2 FQNEAQ (reference sequence). The CDR3 is made up of 17 amino acids. CDR3 coding DNA: TGTGCCAGCAGCTTAGGACTGCGGGAGGGCCTCTGGGCTGAGCAGTTCTTC. This sequence encodes CASSLGLREGLWAEQFF.

The chain links TRBV19 to TRBJ2-1; 8 bases agree with TRBD2. The length of the CDR3 is 15 residues. The germline V gene has CDR1 LNHDA and CDR2 SQIVND (reference sequence). V was clipped by 1 base and J by 12 bases; unmatched bases: 11. CDR3 coding DNA: TGTGCCAGTAGTATAGGGAGCGGGAGCCCTCCCGGGCAGTTCTTC. Encoded protein: CASSIGSGSPPGQFF.

The chain carries TRBV10-3 and TRBJ2-1; no clear D. Looked up from germline, CDR1 is ENHRY and CDR2 is SYGVKD. Trimming took off 1 base at V and 5 bases at J, with 3 bases between the two ends. The CDR3 consists of 12 residues. The CDR3 loop is CAISEFHNEQFF. CDR3 nucleotides: TGTGCCATCAGTGAGTTCCACAATGAGCAGTTCTTC.

The chain links TRBV5-5 to TRBJ1-5, with D possibly being TRBD1 (6 bases). The CDR3 totals 14 residues. Trimming pared 4 bases from V and 3 bases from J, leaving 11 bases between. Per germline, CDR1 SGHKS and CDR2 YYEKEE (reference sequence). This CDR3 is CASSPGQFNQPQHF. The DNA for the CDR3 is TGTGCCAGCAGCCCCGGACAGTTCAATCAGCCCCAGCATTTT.

The chain combines TRBV1 with TRBJ2-1; the table assigns TRBD2, which was not confirmed against the DNA. TRBV1 is annotated as a pseudogene. The CDR3 loop spans 21 amino acids. The DNA of the CDR3 is TGCACCAGCAGCCAAGATAACGGACTAGCGGGTAAATCAGGGGGGTACAATGAGCAGTTCTTC. It encodes CTSSQDNGLAGKSGGYNEQFF.

J is TRBJ1-1 and V is TRBV7-8, with D possibly TRBD1 on 6 matching bases. Trimming pared 4 bases from V and 8 bases from J, leaving 17 bases between. Looked up from germline, CDR1 is SGHVS and CDR2 is FQNEAQ. CDR3 length: 14 residues. In DNA form, the CDR3 reads TGTGCCAGCAGCTGGGGGCTTCGGACGGACGAAGCTTTCTTT. It encodes CASSWGLRTDEAFF.